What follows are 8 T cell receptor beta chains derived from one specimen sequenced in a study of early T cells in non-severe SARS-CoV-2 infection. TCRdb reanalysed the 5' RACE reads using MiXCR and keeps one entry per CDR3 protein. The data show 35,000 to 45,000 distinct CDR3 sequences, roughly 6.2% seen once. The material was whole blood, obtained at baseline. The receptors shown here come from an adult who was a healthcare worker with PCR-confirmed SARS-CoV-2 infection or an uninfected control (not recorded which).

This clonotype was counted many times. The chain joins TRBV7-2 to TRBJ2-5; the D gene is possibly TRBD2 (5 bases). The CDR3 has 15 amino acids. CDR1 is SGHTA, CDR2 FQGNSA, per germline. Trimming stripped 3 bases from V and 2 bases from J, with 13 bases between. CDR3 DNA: TGTGCCAGCAGCTTGAGATCGGGGATACAAGAGACCCAGTACTTC. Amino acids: CASSLRSGIQETQYF.

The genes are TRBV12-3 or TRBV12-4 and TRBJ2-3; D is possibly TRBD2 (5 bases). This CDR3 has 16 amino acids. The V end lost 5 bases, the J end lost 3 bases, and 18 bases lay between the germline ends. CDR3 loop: CASSPRTPQTTDTQYF. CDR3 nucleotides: TGTGCCAGCAGTCCGCGGACTCCCCAAACAACAGATACGCAGTATTTT.

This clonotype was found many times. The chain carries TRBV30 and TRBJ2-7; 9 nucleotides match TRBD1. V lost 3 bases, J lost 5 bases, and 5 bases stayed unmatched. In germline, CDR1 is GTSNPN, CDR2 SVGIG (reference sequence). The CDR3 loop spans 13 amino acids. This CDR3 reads CAWRTGGSHEQYF. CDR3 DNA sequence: TGTGCCTGGAGGACAGGGGGAAGCCACGAGCAGTACTTC.

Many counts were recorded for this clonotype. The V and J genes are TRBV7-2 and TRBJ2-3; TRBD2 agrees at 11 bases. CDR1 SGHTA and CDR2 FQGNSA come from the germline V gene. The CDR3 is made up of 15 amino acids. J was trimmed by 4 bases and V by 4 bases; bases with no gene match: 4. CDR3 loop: CASSYPGLAADTQYF. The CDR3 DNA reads TGTGCCAGCAGCTACCCGGGACTAGCGGCAGATACGCAGTATTTT.

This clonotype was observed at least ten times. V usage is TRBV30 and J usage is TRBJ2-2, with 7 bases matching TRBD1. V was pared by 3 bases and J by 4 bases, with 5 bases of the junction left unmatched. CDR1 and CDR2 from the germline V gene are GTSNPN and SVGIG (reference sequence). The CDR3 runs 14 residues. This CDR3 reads CAWRTGVATGELFF. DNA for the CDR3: TGTGCCTGGAGAACAGGGGTTGCCACCGGGGAGCTGTTTTTT.

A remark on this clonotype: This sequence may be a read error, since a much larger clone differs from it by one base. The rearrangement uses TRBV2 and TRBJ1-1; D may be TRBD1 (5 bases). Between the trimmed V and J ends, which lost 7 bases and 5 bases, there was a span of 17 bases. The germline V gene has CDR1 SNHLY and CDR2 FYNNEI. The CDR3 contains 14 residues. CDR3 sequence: CASTKGQVGTEAFF. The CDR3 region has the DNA TGTGCCAGCACCAAGGGGCAGGTAGGAACTGAAGCTTTCTTT.

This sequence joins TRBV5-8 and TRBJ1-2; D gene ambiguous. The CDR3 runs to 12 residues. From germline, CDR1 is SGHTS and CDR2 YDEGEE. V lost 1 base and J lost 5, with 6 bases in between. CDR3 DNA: TGTGCCAGCAGCTTGACCGCTTATGGCTACACCTTC. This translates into CASSLTAYGYTF.

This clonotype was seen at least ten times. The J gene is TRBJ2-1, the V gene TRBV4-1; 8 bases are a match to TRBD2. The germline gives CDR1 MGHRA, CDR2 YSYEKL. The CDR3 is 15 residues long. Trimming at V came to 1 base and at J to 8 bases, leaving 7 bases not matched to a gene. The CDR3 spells CASSQGGLAIDEQFF. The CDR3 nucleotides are TGCGCCAGCAGCCAAGGTGGACTAGCAATCGATGAGCAGTTCTTC.